This T cell receptor beta chain derives from a study of T cell changes during pregnancy in multiple sclerosis. The CDR3 is 11 residues long. The V end was cut by 3 bases, the J end by 10 bases, with 10 bases between. CDR1 DFQATT and CDR2 SNEGSKA come from the germline V gene (reference sequence). The method was immunoSEQ multiplex PCR; TCRdb's version includes in-frame clones alone and lacks a portion of them. The sample holds tens of thousands of clones, roughly 92% seen once. The specimen was CD4+ T cells from peripheral blood mononuclear cells, collected before pregnancy. The receptor was derived from a female donor with multiple sclerosis, enrolled in a pregnancy study. This chain connects TRBV20-1 to TRBJ1-5; D is uncertain. CDR3 nucleotide sequence: TGCAGTGCTAGCTCAGTGGGCCCCCAGCATTTT. Residues: CSASSVGPQHF.